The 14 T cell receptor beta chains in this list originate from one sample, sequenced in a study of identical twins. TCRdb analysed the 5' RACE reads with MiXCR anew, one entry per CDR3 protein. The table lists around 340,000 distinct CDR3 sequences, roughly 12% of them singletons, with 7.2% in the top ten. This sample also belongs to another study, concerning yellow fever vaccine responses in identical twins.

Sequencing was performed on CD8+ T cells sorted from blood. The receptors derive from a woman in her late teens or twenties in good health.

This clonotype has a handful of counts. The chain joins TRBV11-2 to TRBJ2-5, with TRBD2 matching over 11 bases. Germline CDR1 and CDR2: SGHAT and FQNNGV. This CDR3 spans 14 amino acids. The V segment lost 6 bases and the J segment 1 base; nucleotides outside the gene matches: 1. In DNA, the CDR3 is TGTGCCAGCAGGACTAGCGGGACCCAAGAGACCCAGTACTTC. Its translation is CASRTSGTQETQYF.

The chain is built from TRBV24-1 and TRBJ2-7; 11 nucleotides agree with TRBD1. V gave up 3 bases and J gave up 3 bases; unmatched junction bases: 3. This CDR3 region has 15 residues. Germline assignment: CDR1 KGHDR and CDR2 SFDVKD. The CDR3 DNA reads TGTGCCACCAGTGATGGGGGACAGGGGGACTACGAGCAGTACTTC. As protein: CATSDGGQGDYEQYF.

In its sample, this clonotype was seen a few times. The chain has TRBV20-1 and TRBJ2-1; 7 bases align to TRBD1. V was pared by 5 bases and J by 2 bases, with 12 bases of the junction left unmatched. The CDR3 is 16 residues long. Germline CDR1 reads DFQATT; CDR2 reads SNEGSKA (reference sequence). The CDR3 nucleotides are TGCAGTGCTCCGGGTGGGACAGATTTAACCTACAATGAGCAGTTCTTC. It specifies CSAPGGTDLTYNEQFF.

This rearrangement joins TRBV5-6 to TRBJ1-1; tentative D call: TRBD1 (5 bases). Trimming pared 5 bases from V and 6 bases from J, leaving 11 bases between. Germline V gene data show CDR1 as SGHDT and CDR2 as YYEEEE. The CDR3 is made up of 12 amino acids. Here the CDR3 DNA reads TGTGCCAGCAGTCAGGGTTCCCCTGAAGCTTTCTTT. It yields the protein CASSQGSPEAFF.

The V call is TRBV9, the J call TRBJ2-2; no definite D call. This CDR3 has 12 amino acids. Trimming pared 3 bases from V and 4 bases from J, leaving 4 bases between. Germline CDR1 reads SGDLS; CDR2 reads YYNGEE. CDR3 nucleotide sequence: TGTGCCAGCAGCGGCACCACCGGGGAGCTGTTTTTT. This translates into CASSGTTGELFF. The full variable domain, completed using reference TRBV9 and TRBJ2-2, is DSGVTQTPKHLITATGQRVTLRCSPRSGDLSVYWYQQSLDQGLQFLIQYYNGEERAKGNILERFSAQQFPDLHSELNLSSLELGDSALYFCASSGTTGELFFGEGSRLTVL.

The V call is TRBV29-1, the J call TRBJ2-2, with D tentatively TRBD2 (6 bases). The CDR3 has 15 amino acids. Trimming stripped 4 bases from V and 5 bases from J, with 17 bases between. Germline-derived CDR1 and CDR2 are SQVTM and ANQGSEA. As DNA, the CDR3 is TGCAGCGTTGCCCAGCCACTAGCCCCGACCGGGGAGCTGTTTTTT. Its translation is CSVAQPLAPTGELFF.

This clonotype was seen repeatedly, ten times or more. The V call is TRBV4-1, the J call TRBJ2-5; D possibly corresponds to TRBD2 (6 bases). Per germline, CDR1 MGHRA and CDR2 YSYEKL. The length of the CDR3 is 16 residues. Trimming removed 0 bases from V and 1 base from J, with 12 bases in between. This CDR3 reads CASSQESASAQETQYF. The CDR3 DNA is TGCGCCAGCAGCCAAGAATCGGCTAGCGCCCAAGAGACCCAGTACTTC.

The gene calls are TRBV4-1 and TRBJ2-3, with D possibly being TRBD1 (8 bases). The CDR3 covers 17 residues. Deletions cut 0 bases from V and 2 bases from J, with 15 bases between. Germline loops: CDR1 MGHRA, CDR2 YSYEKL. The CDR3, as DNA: TGCGCCAGCAGCCAAGAACGGGGGGACAGGCACACAGATACGCAGTATTTT. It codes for CASSQERGDRHTDTQYF.

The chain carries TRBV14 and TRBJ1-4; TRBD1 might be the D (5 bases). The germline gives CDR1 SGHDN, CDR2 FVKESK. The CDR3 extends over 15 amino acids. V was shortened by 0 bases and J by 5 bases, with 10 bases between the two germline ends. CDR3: CASSQDSGTNEKLFF. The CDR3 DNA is TGTGCCAGCAGCCAAGACTCCGGGACGAATGAAAAACTGTTTTTT.

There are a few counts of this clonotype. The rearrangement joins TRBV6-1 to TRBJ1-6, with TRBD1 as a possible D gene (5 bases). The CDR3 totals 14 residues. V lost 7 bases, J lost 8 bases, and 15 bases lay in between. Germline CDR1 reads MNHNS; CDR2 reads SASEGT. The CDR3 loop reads CASMAAGLYSPLHF. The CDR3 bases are TGTGCCAGCATGGCGGCAGGGTTGTATTCACCCCTCCACTTT.

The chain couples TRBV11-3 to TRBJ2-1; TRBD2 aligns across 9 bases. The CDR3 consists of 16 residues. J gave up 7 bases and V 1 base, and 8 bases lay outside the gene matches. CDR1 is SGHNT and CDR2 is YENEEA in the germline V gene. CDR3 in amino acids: CASSLVFAGGWNEQFF. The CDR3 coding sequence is TGTGCCAGCAGCTTAGTATTTGCGGGAGGGTGGAATGAGCAGTTCTTC.

The CDR3 sequence: CASSLAAVSGGHEQFF. For the CDR3, the DNA is TGTGCCAGCAGTTTGGCGGCAGTTAGCGGGGGGCATGAGCAGTTCTTC. The chain employs TRBV27 and TRBJ2-1; 10 bases map to TRBD2. Trimming at V came to 3 bases and at J to 8 bases, leaving 10 bases not matched to a gene. CDR1 and CDR2 (germline): MNHEY, SMNVEV (reference sequence). This CDR3 contains 16 residues.

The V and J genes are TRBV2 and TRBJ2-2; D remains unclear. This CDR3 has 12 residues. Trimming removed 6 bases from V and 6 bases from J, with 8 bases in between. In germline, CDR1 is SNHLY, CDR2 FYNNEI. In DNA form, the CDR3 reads TGTGCCAGCAGCAGCAAGGCCGGGGAGCTGTTTTTT. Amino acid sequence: CASSSKAGELFF.

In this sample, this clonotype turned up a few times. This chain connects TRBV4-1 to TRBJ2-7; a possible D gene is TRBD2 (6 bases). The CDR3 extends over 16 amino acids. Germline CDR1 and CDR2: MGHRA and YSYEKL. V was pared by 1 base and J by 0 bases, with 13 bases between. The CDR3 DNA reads TGCGCCAGCAGCCAAGTAGTTAGCGGCTACTCCTACGAGCAGTACTTC. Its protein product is CASSQVVSGYSYEQYF.